A selection of T cell receptor beta chains follows, all from one sample in a study of blood T cells in healthy people across ages. TCRdb reprocessed the 5' RACE reads via MiXCR and lists one record per CDR3 protein. The table has 500,000 to 650,000 distinct CDR3 sequences, approximately 26% seen once; the top ten hold over 3.5%. The same sample was also used in a study of T cells of mothers and their children.

Sequencing used blood. All receptors derive from a boy aged 2 to 10 in good health. Both conserved end residues are trimmed from each CDR3. Each record gives: J gene, V gene, CDR3 protein.

J: TRBJ2-4; V: TRBV5-1; CDR3: ASSLEEGSDIQY
J: TRBJ1-6; V: TRBV7-2; CDR3: ASSLGPGGNNSPLH
J: TRBJ2-1; V: TRBV6-2/TRBV6-3; CDR3: ASSPSGHEQF
J: TRBJ1-1; V: TRBV12-3/TRBV12-4; CDR3: ASSLARDRRNTEAF
J: TRBJ2-7; V: TRBV7-9; CDR3: ASSPDTGYEQY
J: TRBJ1-5; V: TRBV12-3/TRBV12-4; CDR3: ASSFQGGQPQH
J: TRBJ2-5; V: TRBV20-1; CDR3: SAELGYKETQY
J: TRBJ1-4; V: TRBV12-3/TRBV12-4; CDR3: ASSFRGDRVEKLF
J: TRBJ1-3; V: TRBV9; CDR3: ASSDGGNTIY
J: TRBJ2-1; V: TRBV3-1; CDR3: ASSQSGREQF
J: TRBJ2-7; V: TRBV29-1; CDR3: SVERTSGASYEQY
J: TRBJ1-1; V: TRBV20-1; CDR3: SARLVTEAF
J: .; V: TRBV7-2; CDR3: ASSLEAGGPAEQF
J: TRBJ2-1; V: TRBV12-3/TRBV12-4; CDR3: ASSRTSGIYNEQF
J: TRBJ2-7; V: TRBV6-5; CDR3: ASSYSGPDSYEQY
J: TRBJ1-3; V: TRBV29-1; CDR3: SVVGSGNTVY
J: TRBJ2-5; V: TRBV4-1; CDR3: ASSQSQDRDPQETQY
J: TRBJ1-5; V: TRBV6-5; CDR3: ASSYSGNNQPQH
J: TRBJ2-7; V: TRBV28; CDR3: ASSPRGYMPRYEQY
J: .; V: TRBV4-3; CDR3: ASSQAISGSWGEQF
J: TRBJ2-3; V: TRBV20-1; CDR3: SARPRVSTDTQY
J: TRBJ2-7; V: TRBV15; CDR3: ATRESIDRPDEQY
J: TRBJ2-7; V: TRBV5-1; CDR3: ASSGDHRAYEQY
J: TRBJ1-1; V: TRBV4-1; CDR3: ASSHTLTAHQGGTEAF
J: TRBJ2-5; V: TRBV5-1; CDR3: ASSAQGAGETQY
J: TRBJ2-3; V: TRBV5-6; CDR3: ASIKYSGADTQY
J: TRBJ2-5; V: TRBV5-1; CDR3: ASSLGPTGQETQY